One and the same sample provided the 28 T cell receptor beta chains below, sequenced in a study of brain T cells in children with intractable seizures. Profiling relied on immunoSEQ multiplex PCR, and the TCRdb table lists in-frame clones only, not all of them. The sample lists approximately 44,000 clones, 90% occurring once. This specimen was peripheral blood, taken at surgery. These receptors were collected from a girl aged 2 to 9 with tuberous sclerosis and intractable seizures.

V gene TRBV7-9 combines with J gene TRBJ2-1, with 10 bases fitting TRBD2. The CDR3 runs to 16 residues. CDR1 is SEHNR and CDR2 is FQNEAQ in the germline V gene (reference sequence). V trimming: 2 bases; J trimming: 4 bases; junction bases outside the gene matches: 5. CDR3 protein: CASSLSGGALYNEQFF. The CDR3 DNA sequence: TGTGCCAGCAGCTTAAGCGGGGGGGCCTTGTACAATGAGCAGTTCTTC.

This clone has only one observation. The rearrangement joins TRBV19 to TRBJ2-2, with a weak D call TRBD1 (6 bases). CDR1 and CDR2 (germline): LNHDA, SQIVND (reference sequence). V gave up 5 bases and J gave up 3 bases, with 13 bases separating them. This CDR3 region has 15 residues. The CDR3, as DNA: TGTGCCAGTAGTGCAGGGGCGTCGGACACCGGGGAGCTGTTTTTT. This translates into CASSAGASDTGELFF.

This clone has more than one count but fewer than ten. The chain employs TRBV2 and TRBJ2-7; 9 bases align to TRBD2. V dropped 6 bases and J dropped 2; count of bases not matched to a gene: 8. Germline CDR1 and CDR2: SNHLY and FYNNEI. The CDR3 extends over 15 amino acids. The CDR3 protein is CASRGYASGAYEQYF. The CDR3 DNA is TGTGCCAGCAGAGGGTATGCTAGCGGGGCCTACGAGCAGTACTTC.

This clone was found once. The J gene is TRBJ1-6, the V gene TRBV3-1 (or the pseudogene TRBV3-2); D is perhaps TRBD1 (6 bases). The CDR3 runs to 14 residues. V dropped 6 bases and J dropped 7 bases, with 13 bases sitting between them. From germline, CDR1 is LGHDT and CDR2 YNNKEL (reference sequence). CDR3 loop: CASSNGQRNSPLHF. The CDR3 nucleotides read TGTGCCAGCAGTAACGGACAGAGAAATTCACCCCTCCACTTT.

The table lists this clone with a count of one. The chain couples TRBV2 to TRBJ2-7; 8 bases fit TRBD2. The ends lost 7 bases at V and 1 base at J; junction bases unmatched: 6. Germline CDR1 SNHLY, CDR2 FYNNEI. The CDR3 runs to 14 residues. CDR3 loop: CASIGGGTSYEQYF. CDR3 DNA sequence: TGTGCCAGCATCGGGGGGGGGACGTCCTACGAGCAGTACTTC. Drawing the rest from reference TRBV2 and TRBJ2-7, the complete variable domain is EPEVTQTPSHQVTQMGQEVILRCVPISNHLYFYWYRQILGQKVEFLVSFYNNEISEKSEIFDDQFSVERPDGSNFTLKIRSTKLEDSAMYFCASIGGGTSYEQYFGPGTRLTVT.

The CDR3: CSVEETSRGRATGELFF. Here the CDR3 DNA reads TGCAGCGTTGAAGAAACCTCCAGGGGGCGCGCCACCGGGGAGCTGTTTTTT. The chain carries TRBV29-1 and TRBJ2-2; 8 nucleotides agree with TRBD1. The CDR3 has 17 amino acids. Trimming removed 0 bases from V and 4 bases from J; junction bases left unmatched: 10. The germline CDR1 and CDR2 sequences are SQVTM and ANQGSEA.

The V call is TRBV28, the J call TRBJ1-1; 9 bases map to TRBD1. The CDR3 has 18 amino acids. Germline V lookup: CDR1 MDHEN, CDR2 SYDVKM. The ends lost 2 bases at V and 1 base at J; junction bases unmatched: 11. CDR3: CASSLASRRQGENTEAFF. The CDR3 bases are TGTGCCAGCAGTTTAGCGAGCCGTAGACAGGGGGAGAACACTGAAGCTTTCTTT. Full variable domain (outside the CDR3, taken from reference TRBV28 and TRBJ1-1): DVKVTQSSRYLVKRTGEKVFLECVQDMDHENMFWYRQDPGLGLRLIYFSYDVKMKEKGDIPEGYSVSREKKERFSLILESASTNQTSMYLCASSLASRRQGENTEAFFGQGTRLTVV.

This clone was counted a few times. The V gene is TRBV6-5, the J gene TRBJ2-1; no clear D. The CDR3 extends over 13 amino acids. The germline V gene encodes CDR1 MNHEY and CDR2 SVGAGI. V gave up 10 bases and J gave up 0 bases, with 10 bases separating them. The DNA for the CDR3 is TGTGCCACCGCCACATCCTCCTACAATGAGCAGTTCTTC. This sequence encodes CATATSSYNEQFF.

The genes are TRBV4-1 and TRBJ2-7, with TRBD2 matching 8 bases. Germline V gene data show CDR1 as MGHRA and CDR2 as YSYEKL. V shed 4 bases, J shed 1 base, and the junction held 6 bases outside the gene matches. CDR3 length: 15 amino acids. CDR3 sequence reads: CASSRSGLASYEQYF. The CDR3 DNA reads TGCGCCAGCAGCCGATCCGGACTAGCATCCTACGAGCAGTACTTC.

The rearrangement joins TRBV6-5 to TRBJ2-3, with D hard to call. Per germline, CDR1 MNHEY and CDR2 SVGAGI. The CDR3 spans 14 residues. V gave up 6 bases and J gave up 4 bases, with 14 bases separating them. CDR3: CASRDPFGADTQYF. The CDR3 region has the DNA TGTGCCAGCAGGGATCCCTTCGGCGCAGATACGCAGTATTTT.

This clone has a single count. J is TRBJ1-1 and V is TRBV30; D ambiguous. V was shortened by 3 bases and J by 0 bases, with 17 bases between the two germline ends. This CDR3 region has 16 residues. CDR1 and CDR2 (germline): GTSNPN, SVGIG (reference sequence). The chain's CDR3 is CAWRRVGQTMNTEAFF. The CDR3 DNA reads TGTGCCTGGAGAAGGGTTGGGCAGACCATGAACACTGAAGCTTTCTTT.

The chain has TRBV19 and TRBJ1-5; D ambiguous. The germline V gene encodes CDR1 LNHDA and CDR2 SQIVND (reference sequence). Trimming shortened V by 5 bases and J by 0 bases, and 11 bases separated the two germline ends. CDR3 length: 15 amino acids. Written as DNA, the CDR3 is TGTGCCAGTAGTCCCCGGGCAAATAGCAATCAGCCCCAGCATTTT. It codes for CASSPRANSNQPQHF.

The chain couples TRBV6-5 to TRBJ1-2, with D unresolved. With 2 bases removed from V and 0 bases from J, the gap between germline ends came to 7 bases. The germline V gene encodes CDR1 MNHEY and CDR2 SVGAGI. The CDR3 consists of 14 residues. The CDR3 region has the DNA TGTGCCAGCAGTTACGGGCTTTCTAACTATGGCTACACCTTC. Translated: CASSYGLSNYGYTF.

The chain couples TRBV3-1 (or the pseudogene TRBV3-2) to TRBJ1-1; unclear D gene. This CDR3 has 13 amino acids. Germline loops: CDR1 LGHDT, CDR2 YNNKEL (reference sequence). V lost 4 bases and J 1 base, leaving 7 bases between the germline ends. CDR3 loop: CASSLVGNTEAFF. The CDR3 DNA reads as TGTGCCAGCAGCCTCGTCGGGAACACTGAAGCTTTCTTT.

This clone was recorded only once. This sequence joins TRBV6-2 or TRBV6-3 and TRBJ1-4; possibly TRBD1 for D (5 bases). The V and J ends lost 5 bases and 3 bases respectively, with 13 bases between them. Germline loops: CDR1 MNHEY, CDR2 SVGEGT. This CDR3 has 15 amino acids. CDR3 nucleotides: TGTGCCAGCAGTGCAGGGAGTGCGGCTAATGAAAAACTGTTTTTT. This gives the protein CASSAGSAANEKLFF.

The V gene is TRBV25-1, the J gene TRBJ1-2, with D tentatively TRBD1 (6 bases). The CDR3 totals 15 residues. Per the germline V gene, CDR1 is MGHDK and CDR2 is SYGVNS. V shed 1 base and J shed 5 bases, with 14 bases lying between them. CDR3 nucleotide sequence: TGTGCCAGCAGTGAATCCGGGGGCCACGTATATGGCTACACCTTC. Translating gives CASSESGGHVYGYTF.

This clone was seen more than once but under ten times. This chain links TRBV5-1 with TRBJ2-2; no definite D call. The CDR3 runs to 14 residues. Germline V CDR1 and CDR2: SGHRS, YFSETQ. The V end lost 0 bases, the J end lost 4 bases, and 7 bases lay between the germline ends. The CDR3 is CASSLVMSTGELFF. Written as DNA, the CDR3 is TGCGCCAGCAGCTTGGTAATGAGCACCGGGGAGCTGTTTTTT.

This clone occurred a few times. The chain employs TRBV2 and TRBJ1-5, with D unclear. There are 14 residues in the CDR3. In germline, CDR1 is SNHLY, CDR2 FYNNEI. Trimming cost V 2 bases and J 4 bases, with 9 bases left between them. CDR3 sequence reads: CASSEFGRNQPQHF. The CDR3 nucleotides are TGTGCCAGCAGTGAATTTGGGAGGAATCAGCCCCAGCATTTT.

The chain has TRBV6-5 and TRBJ2-3; 9 bases map to TRBD1. The CDR3 length is 15 residues. Germline V gene data show CDR1 as MNHEY and CDR2 as SVGAGI. Trimming cost V 7 bases and J 7 bases; bases outside gene matches: 12. The CDR3: CASNLRTGEGNTQYF. The CDR3 DNA reads as TGTGCCAGCAACTTAAGGACAGGGGAGGGGAATACGCAGTATTTT.

The J gene is TRBJ2-7, the V gene TRBV6-6, with D perhaps TRBD1 or TRBD2 (6 bases each). The CDR3 runs 15 residues. The germline V gene encodes CDR1 MNHNY and CDR2 SVGAGI (reference sequence). Trimming pared 6 bases from V and 3 bases from J, leaving 18 bases between. CDR3 DNA sequence: TGTGCCAGCAGCCTTCGGAGGGGGTCCCTCTACGAGCAGTACGTC. It translates to CASSLRRGSLYEQYV.

The chain carries TRBV6-6 and TRBJ1-1; D unclear. The V gene's germline CDR1 is MNHNY and CDR2 SVGAGI (reference sequence). The CDR3 totals 15 residues. The V end lost 5 bases, the J end lost 5 bases, and 18 bases lay between the germline ends. The DNA for the CDR3 is TGTGCCAGCAGTCCCAGGCCGGAAATGGGGACTGAAGCTTTCTTT. Translation gives CASSPRPEMGTEAFF.

J is TRBJ1-5 and V is TRBV6-5; TRBD1 is a possible D gene (5 bases). V was trimmed by 4 bases and J by 5 bases, leaving 15 bases between them. This CDR3 has 15 amino acids. Germline loops: CDR1 MNHEY, CDR2 SVGAGI. The CDR3 region has the DNA TGTGCCAGCAGTTCAAAAGGGGAGGGCCATCAGCCCCAGCATTTT. Its translation: CASSSKGEGHQPQHF.

This chain joins TRBV27 and TRBJ2-5; 8 bases match TRBD1. Germline trimming cut 5 bases from V and 4 bases from J; bases unmatched to any gene: 9. CDR3 length: 15 amino acids. Germline CDR1 is MNHEY and CDR2 is SMNVEV (reference sequence). CDR3 sequence (DNA): TGTGCCAGCAGTCCAGGGACAGGTTATAGAGAGACCCAGTACTTC. Its translation is CASSPGTGYRETQYF.

The chain joins TRBV4-1 to TRBJ2-4; a possible D gene is TRBD2 (6 bases). This CDR3 has 15 residues. The germline V gene has CDR1 MGHRA and CDR2 YSYEKL. Trimming pared 6 bases from V and 0 bases from J, leaving 12 bases between. CDR3 region: CASSPQRVAKNIQYF. The CDR3 DNA follows: TGCGCCAGCAGTCCTCAGCGGGTAGCCAAAAACATTCAGTACTTC.

The chain employs TRBV7-3 and TRBJ1-5; 8 bases fit TRBD1. The CDR3 consists of 15 residues. Per the germline V gene, CDR1 is SGHTA and CDR2 is FQGTGA. V lost 2 bases and J lost 5; bases outside the gene matches: 5. In nucleotides, the CDR3 is TGTGCCAGCAGCTTATCAGGGGGCGCGGATCAGCCCCAGCATTTT. Translation: CASSLSGGADQPQHF.

The CDR3 bases are TGTGCCAGCAGCTTACGGGTCTACGGGCAGGCAGGTACCCCAGGCGCTGAAGCTTTCTTT. Translated, it gives CASSLRVYGQAGTPGAEAFF. The chain couples TRBV7-6 to TRBJ1-1; D remains ambiguous. The CDR3 runs 20 residues. Between the trimmed V and J ends, which lost 2 bases and 6 bases, there was a span of 31 bases. Germline V gene data show CDR1 as SGHVS and CDR2 as FNYEAQ.

The chain combines TRBV6-5 with TRBJ1-1; D is ambiguous. V lost 4 bases, J lost 1 base, and 10 bases lay in between. Per germline, CDR1 MNHEY and CDR2 SVGAGI. The CDR3 sequence is 14 residues long. The CDR3 DNA reads as TGTGCCAGCAGTTCCAAATTAGGGAACACTGAAGCTTTCTTT. Its protein product is CASSSKLGNTEAFF.

The chain links TRBV20-1 to TRBJ1-1, with D uncertain. Germline assignment: CDR1 DFQATT and CDR2 SNEGSKA (reference sequence). This CDR3 is 11 amino acids long. The CDR3 sequence is CKTHKNTEAFF. The CDR3 nucleotides are TGCAAAACTCATAAGAACACTGAAGCTTTCTTT.